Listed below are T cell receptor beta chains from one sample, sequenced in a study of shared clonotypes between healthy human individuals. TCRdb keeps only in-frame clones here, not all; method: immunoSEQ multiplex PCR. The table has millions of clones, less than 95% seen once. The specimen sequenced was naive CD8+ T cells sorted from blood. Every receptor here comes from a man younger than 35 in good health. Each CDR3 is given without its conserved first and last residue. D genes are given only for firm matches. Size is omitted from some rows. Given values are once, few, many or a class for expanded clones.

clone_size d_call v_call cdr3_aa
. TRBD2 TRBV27 ASSPLQAGGPGETQY
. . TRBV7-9 ASSLLFSEQF
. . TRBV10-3 AISGDSTDTQY
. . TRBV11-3 ASSSADGDTDTQY
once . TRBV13 ASSSGEAHEQY
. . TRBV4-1 ASSQVGPDEQY
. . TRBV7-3 ASSLTGPGNAGNTIY
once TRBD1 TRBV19 ASSMTGGLSPLH
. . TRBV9 ASSVSGDTLYNEQF
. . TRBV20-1 SARDGREQF
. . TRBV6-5 ASSYQSGANVLT
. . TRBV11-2 ASSLALLGTESSYEQY
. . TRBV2 ASSDTFTDTQY
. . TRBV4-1 ASSQGVESEAF
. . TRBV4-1 ASSQVGEGLLAF
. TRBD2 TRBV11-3 ASSPGTSAPYNEQF
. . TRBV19 ASSKGGAGSYNEQF
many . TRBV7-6 ASSSIIGQPSGNTIY
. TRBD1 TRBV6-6 ASTGALNQPQH
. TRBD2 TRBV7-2 ASSLTSGSNEQF
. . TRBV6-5 ASTPRTSSYEQY
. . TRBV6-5 ASSYSSRANYGYT
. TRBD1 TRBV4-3 ASSQTRQGLNTEAF
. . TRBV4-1 ASSPRGNSYEQY
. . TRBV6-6 ASSRDQHGGELF
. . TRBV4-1 ASSQEGQNANYGYT
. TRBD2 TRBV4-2 ASSQEGLAGEGETQY
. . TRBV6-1 ASSVVFGLLKDSYEQY
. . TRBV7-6 ASSLGVSDEKLF
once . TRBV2 ASVSGKLGYEQY
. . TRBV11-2 ASSWSGVEEAF
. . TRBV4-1 ASKPSAAFDNEQF
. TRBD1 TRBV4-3 ASSQLTGTGDREAF
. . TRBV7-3 ASSLVGGYNEQF
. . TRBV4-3 ASSQDKNTEAF
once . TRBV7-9 ASKANTEAF
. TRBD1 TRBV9 ASSVTGGEIGYT
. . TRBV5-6 ASSLNAANSPLH
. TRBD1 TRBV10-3 AISETGQGAEFYEQY
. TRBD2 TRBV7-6 ASSSTGLAGAHEQF
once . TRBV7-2 ASSLASLGDTFSYEQY
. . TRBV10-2 ASSEKTGRGETQY
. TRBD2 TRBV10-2 ASSEGGRGNPSSYNEQF
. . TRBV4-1 ASSQVGGVVEKLF
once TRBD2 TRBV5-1 ASSFTAGSYNEQF
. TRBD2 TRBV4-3 ASSQRDSGPSTDTQY
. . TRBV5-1 ASSSLSRGTQDEQF
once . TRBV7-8 ASSWRDNLNYEQY
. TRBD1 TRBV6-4 ASSPLGQGLNSYEQY
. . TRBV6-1 ASSETGQPVRDQY
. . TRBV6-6 ASSYTLYEQY
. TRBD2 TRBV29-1 SVDGTSGAYNEQF
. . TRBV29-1 SVQPTSNYGYT
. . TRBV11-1 ASSLVPYSTDTQY
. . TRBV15 ATSRISGDTEAF